This T cell receptor (beta chain) was identified in a study of human T cells and chemical hapten exposure (dated by TCRdb to 2020 to 2022). For the study in its entirety: For sensitization, 2% DPC in acetone was applied to a roughly 2 cm by roughly 2 cm area of upper inner arm skin. Patch testing on the upper back used Finn chambers containing 0.01% DPC, with scoring done after 6 days according to International Contact Dermatitis Research Group standards. Roughly 30 alopecia patients provided blood for TCR sequencing at one to four time points (pre-sensitization, 2, 6 and 24 weeks). Blood samples were taken from patients before sensitization (week 0) and then at 2, 6 and about 24 weeks after DPC sensitization. The patient cohort, mostly female, included alopecia areata with under or over 50% scalp involvement, alopecia totalis and alopecia universalis. Throughout the study period of roughly 24 weeks, patients also received therapeutic DPC doses to the scalp every week. Libraries were pooled for sequencing, and per-sample TCR yields varied mainly because of small differences in library volumes within the pool. In alopecia patients, the study followed how the peripheral blood TCR repertoire changed in vivo over primary and secondary sensitization to diphenylcyclopropenone (DPC), a hapten.

Overall study outcomes, separate from this receptor: After repeated subsampling, the strength of the expansion versus patch-test correlation and the threshold at which it became significant changed. The number of PT1 expanded TCRs positively correlated with patch test score, significant at thresholds 8, 16 and 32 but not 4. DPC sensitization did not change the number of TCRs with a frequency above 1 in 1000, and there was no evidence of changes in global repertoire structure. Expanded TCRs formed significantly more large CDR3 similarity clusters than pre-sensitization or healthy control sets, consistent with antigen-driven responses. All patients had alopecia, a presumed autoimmune disease, so their immune response might differ from that of healthy individuals.

Receptor amplification or capture employed RACE. TCRdb names NextSeq 500 as the instrument used. During library preparation, unique molecular identifiers were attached to individual cDNA molecules so that TCRs could be counted quantitatively and reproducibly. Each blood RNA sample was used to sequence both TCR alpha and TCR beta chains. The authors' pipeline ran thus. A median of about 89,000 TCRs per sample was observed, with a range of 23,224 to 690,600. V, J and CDR3 annotation of the TCR reads was carried out using the Decombinator software suite. To make PS versus PT1 abundance plots, every sample was subsampled to the same number of TCRs (28,000). Expanded TCRs were defined as absent before sensitization and observed at least eight times at the 2-week time point. Using fastp at Q25 and MiXCR, TCRdb reprocessed the public reads and kept productive beta chains. Under each unique CDR3 protein, matching rows form one entry showing the most common genes and DNA. TCRdb assigned the V and J calls; the authors' analysis was not used. Here the sample has about 80,000 distinct CDR3 sequences; 6% to 9% occur a single time. The ten largest clonotypes hold approximately 1.5% of the sample.

V lost 5 bases and J lost 1 base; the stretch between them is 12 bases long. The CDR3 runs 14 residues from the cysteine to the phenylalanine. Only the CDR3 part of the read is kept: 42 bases, read in frame from the first base. From the germline V gene, CDR1 is SGHRS and CDR2 is YFSETQ. To note about this clonotype: The antigen it binds to is not known. Nothing much larger sits one base from this clone, and base qualities are not available.

Interpreted using the paper, the time point label stands for: patch test 1, 2 weeks after DPC sensitization. Per the publication, the treatment or condition label means: therapeutic diphenylcyclopropenone sensitization with weekly scalp DPC. Blood at each patch-test visit was drawn before the patch test was applied. Eligible patients were aged 18 to 70, diagnosed with alopecia, deemed suitable for DPC therapy, and excluded if pregnant. Total RNA was extracted from unfractionated whole blood collected in Tempus Blood RNA tubes. The sequence came from a woman aged 25 to 39 with alopecia areata. Some clones in this sample may be carry-over from other donors' samples. This sample comprised whole blood, obtained in connection with sensitization to the hapten diphenylcyclopropenone (DPC). The chain couples TRBV5-1 to TRBJ1-2; tentative D gene TRBD1, with 5 bases matching. The nucleotide sequence is TGCGCCAGCAGGACCGGGACGAGTAACTATGGCTACACCTTC. The resulting protein is CASRTGTSNYGYTF.